Shown below are 18 T cell receptor beta chains from a single sample sequenced in a study of T cells expressing NK-cell markers. TCRdb derives one entry per CDR3 protein from the 5' RACE reads, leaving out DNA. The sample data list around 100,000 distinct CDR3 sequences. The material sequenced was blood T cells: a sorted CD56 or NKG2C T cell subset, CD4+ or CD8+ T cells, or bulk PBMC T cells (not recorded which). These TCRs come from a woman aged 18 to 75 in good health.

This sequence joins TRBV9 and TRBJ2-7; the TCRdb call, TRBD2, lacks DNA for checking. There are 15 residues in the CDR3. Germline V gives CDR1 SGDLS, CDR2 YYNGEE. The CDR3 loop is CASSADAGGTYEQYF.

V gene TRBV4-3 combines with J gene TRBJ2-2; TCRdb gives TRBD1 as the D gene, but with no DNA this cannot be confirmed. The germline V gene has CDR1 LGHNA and CDR2 YSLEER. The CDR3 runs to 15 residues. CDR3 residues: CASSQGTGNTGELFF.

The gene calls are TRBV20-1 and TRBJ1-5; TCRdb proposes TRBD1, but this gene call is untestable without DNA. Germline CDR1 is DFQATT and CDR2 is SNEGSKA (reference sequence). The CDR3 sequence is 17 residues long. The CDR3 here is CSARGGTGAYSNQPQHF.

The chain carries TRBV12-3 or TRBV12-4 and TRBJ2-2; TCRdb reports TRBD1, a call that lacks DNA to check it against. This CDR3 region has 14 residues. The CDR3: CASQGQGEIGELFF.

The chain is built from TRBV27 and TRBJ2-1. CDR3 size: 14 residues. Germline V lookup: CDR1 MNHEY, CDR2 SMNVEV (reference sequence). The CDR3 here is CASSLIWPNNEQFF.

The V call is TRBV19, the J call TRBJ2-1; TCRdb names TRBD1, which stays unverified in the absence of DNA. The germline V gene has CDR1 LNHDA and CDR2 SQIVND (reference sequence). The length of the CDR3 is 15 residues. CDR3 residues: CASSIPVSSYNEQFF.

The rearrangement links TRBV7-9 to TRBJ1-2; as DNA is missing, the TRBD1 call by TCRdb cannot be tested. Per the germline V gene, CDR1 is SEHNR and CDR2 is FQNEAQ (reference sequence). The CDR3 spans 14 residues. CDR3 amino acids: CASSLGWAGSGYTF.

This chain connects TRBV12-3 or TRBV12-4 to TRBJ1-5. The CDR3 has 13 residues. CDR3 protein: CASKRVWDQPQHF.

The CDR3 reads CASSLARWDSPLHF. V is TRBV7-8 and J is TRBJ1-6. CDR3 length: 14 amino acids. CDR1 is SGHVS and CDR2 is FQNEAQ in the germline V gene. The full variable domain, completed using reference TRBV7-8 and TRBJ1-6, is GAGVSQSPRYKVAKRGQDVALRCDPISGHVSLFWYQQALGQGPEFLTYFQNEAQLDKSGLPSDRFFAERPEGSVSTLKIQRTQQEDSAVYLCASSLARWDSPLHFGNGTRLTVT.

The rearrangement links TRBV12-3 or TRBV12-4 to TRBJ2-1. The CDR3 contains 13 residues. The chain's CDR3 is CASSSSVDNEQFF.

The CDR3 reads CASSLTTGGMAPLHF. This chain uses TRBV7-9 with TRBJ1-6; TCRdb returns TRBD1, unconfirmable since there is no DNA. The CDR3 runs 15 residues. Germline CDR1 is SEHNR and CDR2 is FQNEAQ (reference sequence). The full variable domain, completed using reference TRBV7-9 and TRBJ1-6, is DTGVSQNPRHKITKRGQNVTFRCDPISEHNRLYWYRQTLGQGPEFLTYFQNEAQLEKSRLLSDRFSAERPKGSFSTLEIQRTEQGDSAMYLCASSLTTGGMAPLHFGNGTRLTVT.

V gene TRBV3-1 combines with J gene TRBJ2-7; with no DNA, the TCRdb D assignment of TRBD2 cannot be verified. Germline CDR1 is LGHDT and CDR2 is YNNKEL (reference sequence). The CDR3 extends over 15 amino acids. CDR3 sequence reads: CASSQEETSSYEQYF.

The J gene is TRBJ2-1, the V gene TRBV12-5. This CDR3 comprises 15 residues. Looked up from germline, CDR1 is LGHNT and CDR2 is FRNRAP. The CDR3 sequence is CASGLGQTLYNEQFF.

The V and J genes are TRBV12-3 or TRBV12-4 and TRBJ2-5; TCRdb picks TRBD1, but there is no DNA to check that call. The CDR3 runs 14 residues. CDR3 loop: CASSLGGGGETQYF.

The rearrangement uses TRBV27 and TRBJ2-4. CDR1 and CDR2 from the germline V gene are MNHEY and SMNVEV (reference sequence). This CDR3 is 13 amino acids long. The CDR3 region is CASSLGPKNIQYF.

This chain uses TRBV19 with TRBJ2-7. Germline CDR1 is LNHDA and CDR2 is SQIVND (reference sequence). This CDR3 contains 12 residues. CDR3 amino acids: CASSISGNEQYF.

The chain employs TRBV25-1 and TRBJ2-7; with no DNA, the TCRdb D assignment of TRBD1 cannot be verified. The CDR3 runs to 14 residues. CDR1 and CDR2 (germline): MGHDK, SYGVNS. The CDR3 sequence is CASSEWTGSYEQYF.

The chain uses TRBV25-1 and TRBJ1-1. The CDR3 has 14 residues. Germline CDR1 is MGHDK and CDR2 is SYGVNS. The CDR3 loop is CASSENKEATEAFF.